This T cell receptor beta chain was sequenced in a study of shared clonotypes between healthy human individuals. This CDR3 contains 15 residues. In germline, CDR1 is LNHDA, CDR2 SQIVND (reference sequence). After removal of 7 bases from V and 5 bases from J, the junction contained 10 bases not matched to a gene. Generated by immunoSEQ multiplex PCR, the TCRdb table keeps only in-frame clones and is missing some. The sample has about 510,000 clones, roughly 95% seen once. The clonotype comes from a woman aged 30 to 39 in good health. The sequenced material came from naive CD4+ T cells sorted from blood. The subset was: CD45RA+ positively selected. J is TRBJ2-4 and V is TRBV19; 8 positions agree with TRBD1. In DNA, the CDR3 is TGTGCCAGTACGGAGACAGGGGCACTCCAAAACATTCAGTACTTC. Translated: CASTETGALQNIQYF.